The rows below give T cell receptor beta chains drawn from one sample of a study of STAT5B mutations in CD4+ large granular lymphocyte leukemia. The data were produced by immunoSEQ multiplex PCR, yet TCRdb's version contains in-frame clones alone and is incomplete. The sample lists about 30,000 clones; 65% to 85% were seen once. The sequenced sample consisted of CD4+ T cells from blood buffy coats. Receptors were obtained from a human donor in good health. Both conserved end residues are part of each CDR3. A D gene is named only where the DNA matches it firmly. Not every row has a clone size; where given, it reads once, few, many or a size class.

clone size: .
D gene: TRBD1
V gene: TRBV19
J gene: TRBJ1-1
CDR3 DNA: TGTGCCAGTAGCCCCAACAGGGGACTCAACATGAACACTGAAGCTTTCTTT
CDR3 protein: CASSPNRGLNMNTEAFF

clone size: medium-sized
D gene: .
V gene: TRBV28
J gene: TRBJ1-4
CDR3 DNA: TGTGCCAGCAGTTTTGGGTTAACTAATGAAAAACTGTTTTTT
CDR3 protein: CASSFGLTNEKLFF

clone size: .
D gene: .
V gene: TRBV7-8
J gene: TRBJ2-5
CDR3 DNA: TGTGCCAGCAGCCCCCGGGGGCAAGAGACCCAGTACTTC
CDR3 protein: CASSPRGQETQYF

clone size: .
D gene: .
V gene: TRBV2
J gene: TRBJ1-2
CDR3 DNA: TGTGCCAGCAGTGAATCGGGGTTCTTCGGCGGCTACACCTTC
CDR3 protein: CASSESGFFGGYTF

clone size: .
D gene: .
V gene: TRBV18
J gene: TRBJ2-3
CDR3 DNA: TGTGCCAGCTCACCAGGGGGCGGCACAGATACGCAGTATTTT
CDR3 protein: CASSPGGGTDTQYF

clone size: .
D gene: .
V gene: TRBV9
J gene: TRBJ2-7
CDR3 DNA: TGTGCCAGCAGCGTAGATCCCTCGAACGAGCAGTACTTC
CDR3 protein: CASSVDPSNEQYF

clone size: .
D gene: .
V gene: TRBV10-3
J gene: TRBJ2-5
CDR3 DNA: TGTGCCATCAGTGAGTCGAGGCGTCCCTTCGAGACCCAGTACTTC
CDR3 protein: CAISESRRPFETQYF

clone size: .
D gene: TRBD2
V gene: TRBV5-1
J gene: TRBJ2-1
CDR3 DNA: TGCGCCAGCAGCTTTGAGCGGGAGTATGAGCAGTTCTTC
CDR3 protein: CASSFEREYEQFF

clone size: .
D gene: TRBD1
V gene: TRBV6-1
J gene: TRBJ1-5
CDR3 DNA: TGTGCCAGCAGGTCCGGGACAGGAAATCAGCCCCAGCATTTT
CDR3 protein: CASRSGTGNQPQHF

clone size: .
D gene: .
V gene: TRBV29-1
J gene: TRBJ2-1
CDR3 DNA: TGCAGCGTTGCTGAGGGGGTCTACAATGAGCAGTTCTTC
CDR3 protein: CSVAEGVYNEQFF

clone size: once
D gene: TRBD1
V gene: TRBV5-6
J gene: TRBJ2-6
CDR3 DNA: TGTGCCAGCAGCCCGGGACAGGGGAAGTCTGGGGCCAACGTCCTGACTTTC
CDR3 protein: CASSPGQGKSGANVLTF

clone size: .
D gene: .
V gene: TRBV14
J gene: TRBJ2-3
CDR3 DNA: TGTGCCAGCAGCCAAAGAGTGACAGATACGCAGTATTTT
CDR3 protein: CASSQRVTDTQYF

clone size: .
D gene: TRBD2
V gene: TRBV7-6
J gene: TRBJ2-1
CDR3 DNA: TGTGCCAGCAGCTTAAGGCCTCTAGCGGGAGGGCCGGGAACTAATGAGCAGTTCTTC
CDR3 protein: CASSLRPLAGGPGTNEQFF

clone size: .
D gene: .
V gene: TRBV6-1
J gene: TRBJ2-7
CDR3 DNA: TGTGTCAGCAGTGAAAGCGGGTTATTCCCCGCGAAGCAGTACTTC
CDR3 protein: CVSSESGLFPAKQYF

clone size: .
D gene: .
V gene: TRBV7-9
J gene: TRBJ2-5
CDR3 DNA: TGTGCCAGCAGCATATCAGAGACCCAGTACTTC
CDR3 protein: CASSISETQYF

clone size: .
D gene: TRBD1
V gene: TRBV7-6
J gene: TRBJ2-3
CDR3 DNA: TGTGCCAGCAGCTTAGGGACAGGGGATTCCGGGACGCAGTATTTT
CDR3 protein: CASSLGTGDSGTQYF

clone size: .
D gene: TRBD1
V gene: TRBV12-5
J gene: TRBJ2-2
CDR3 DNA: TGTGCTAGTGGGGTAACCGGGACAGGGGGCACCGGGGAGCTGTTTTTT
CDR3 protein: CASGVTGTGGTGELFF

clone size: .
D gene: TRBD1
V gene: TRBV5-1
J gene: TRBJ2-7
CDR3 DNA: TGCGCCAGCAGTCCCCTCGGGACAGGGATGGGGGAGCAGTACTTC
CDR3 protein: CASSPLGTGMGEQYF

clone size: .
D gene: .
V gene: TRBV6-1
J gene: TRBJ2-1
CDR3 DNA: TGTGCCAGCAGTGCCACAGGGCCCTCATCCTACAATGAGCAGTTCTTC
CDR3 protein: CASSATGPSSYNEQFF

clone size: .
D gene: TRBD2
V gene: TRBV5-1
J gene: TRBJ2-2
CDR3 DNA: TGCGCCAGCAGCTCGGGACTAGCGCGAGGTAACGGGGAGCTGTTTTTT
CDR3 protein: CASSSGLARGNGELFF

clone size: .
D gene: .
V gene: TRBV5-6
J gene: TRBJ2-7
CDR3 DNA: TGTGCCAGCAGCCTCTGGTCCTTCTACGAGCAGTACTTC
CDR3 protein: CASSLWSFYEQYF

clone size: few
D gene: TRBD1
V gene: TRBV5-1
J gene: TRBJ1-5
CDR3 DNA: TGCGCCAGCAGCCCCGGGGGGACAGGGATTAATCAGCCCCAGCATTTT
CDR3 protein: CASSPGGTGINQPQHF

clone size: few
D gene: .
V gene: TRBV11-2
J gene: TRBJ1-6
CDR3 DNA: TGTGCCAGCAGCTTCGACACCGTATTGCCCCTCCACTTT
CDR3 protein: CASSFDTVLPLHF

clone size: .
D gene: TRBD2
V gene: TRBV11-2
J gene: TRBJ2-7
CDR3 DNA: TGTGCCAGCAGCGTCGGACTAGCGGGGGCCTTCTCCTACGAGCAGTACTTC
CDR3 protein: CASSVGLAGAFSYEQYF

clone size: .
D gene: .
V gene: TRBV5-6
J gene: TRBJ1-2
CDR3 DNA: TGTGCCAGCAGCTTGCACAACAGGGCCGACTATGGCTACACCTTC
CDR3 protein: CASSLHNRADYGYTF

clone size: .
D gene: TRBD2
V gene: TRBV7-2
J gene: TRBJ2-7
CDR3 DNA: TGTGCCAGCAGCTTCCAGGCCGGGGGGGCAAAAGGCGAGCAGTACTTC
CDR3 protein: CASSFQAGGAKGEQYF

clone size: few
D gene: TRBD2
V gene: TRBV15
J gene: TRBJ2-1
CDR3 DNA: TGTGCCACCAGCAGAGTGGGACTAATAAATGAGCAGTTCTTC
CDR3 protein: CATSRVGLINEQFF

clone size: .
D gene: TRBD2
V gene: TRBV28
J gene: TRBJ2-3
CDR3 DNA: TGTGCCAGCAATGGTGGGGGACTAGCGACAGATACGCAGTATTTT
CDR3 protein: CASNGGGLATDTQYF

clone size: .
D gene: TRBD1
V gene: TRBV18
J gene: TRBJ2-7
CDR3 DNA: TGTGCCAGCTCAACCCAGGGGGCCCTCTACGAGCAGTACTTC
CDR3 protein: CASSTQGALYEQYF

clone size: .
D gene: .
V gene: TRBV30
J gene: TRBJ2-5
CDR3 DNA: TGTGCCTGGAGGGGGGCGGGACGGAACTTGCAGCAGTACTTC
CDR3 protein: CAWRGAGRNLQQYF

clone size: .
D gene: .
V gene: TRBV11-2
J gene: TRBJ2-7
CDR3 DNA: TGTGCCAGCAGCTTGGGTCTAAGGGCGATTGACGAGCAGTACTTC
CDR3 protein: CASSLGLRAIDEQYF

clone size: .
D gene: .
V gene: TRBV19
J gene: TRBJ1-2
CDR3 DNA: TGTGCCACCCAAGCCCCCGGGTTCGTTGGCTACACCTTC
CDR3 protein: CATQAPGFVGYTF

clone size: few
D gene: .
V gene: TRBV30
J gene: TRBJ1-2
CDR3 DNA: TGTGCCTGGAGGGATCGTGACGGCTACACCTTC
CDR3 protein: CAWRDRDGYTF

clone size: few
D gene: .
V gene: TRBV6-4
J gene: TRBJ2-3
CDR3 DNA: TGTGCCAGCAGTAAAACGGGAGCAACAGATACGCAGTATTTT
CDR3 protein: CASSKTGATDTQYF

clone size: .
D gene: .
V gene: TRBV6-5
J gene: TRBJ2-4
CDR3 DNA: TGTGCCAGCAGTGGCGGGACGGCGAACATTCAGTACTTC
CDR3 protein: CASSGGTANIQYF

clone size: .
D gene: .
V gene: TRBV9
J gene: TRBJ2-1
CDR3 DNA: TGTGCCAGCAGCCTCGGGGGATCTTACAATGAGCAGTTCTTC
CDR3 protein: CASSLGGSYNEQFF

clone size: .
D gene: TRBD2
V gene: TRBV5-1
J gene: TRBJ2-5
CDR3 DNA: TGCGCCAGCAGCTTCAGGGGACTAGCGGGGGAGACCCAGTACTTC
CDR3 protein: CASSFRGLAGETQYF

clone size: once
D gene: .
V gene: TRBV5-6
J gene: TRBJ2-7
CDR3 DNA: TGTGCCAGCAGCCGCATGGATGGGGGGACCTACGAGCAGTACTTC
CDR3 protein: CASSRMDGGTYEQYF

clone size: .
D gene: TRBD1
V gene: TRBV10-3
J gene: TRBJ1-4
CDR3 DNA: TGTGCCATCAGCGGTACCGGGACAGAGAATGAAAAACTGTTTTTT
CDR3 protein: CAISGTGTENEKLFF

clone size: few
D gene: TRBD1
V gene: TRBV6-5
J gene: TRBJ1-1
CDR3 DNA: TGTGCCAGCCGGGACAGGGGTAGCACTGAAGCTTTCTTT
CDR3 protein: CASRDRGSTEAFF